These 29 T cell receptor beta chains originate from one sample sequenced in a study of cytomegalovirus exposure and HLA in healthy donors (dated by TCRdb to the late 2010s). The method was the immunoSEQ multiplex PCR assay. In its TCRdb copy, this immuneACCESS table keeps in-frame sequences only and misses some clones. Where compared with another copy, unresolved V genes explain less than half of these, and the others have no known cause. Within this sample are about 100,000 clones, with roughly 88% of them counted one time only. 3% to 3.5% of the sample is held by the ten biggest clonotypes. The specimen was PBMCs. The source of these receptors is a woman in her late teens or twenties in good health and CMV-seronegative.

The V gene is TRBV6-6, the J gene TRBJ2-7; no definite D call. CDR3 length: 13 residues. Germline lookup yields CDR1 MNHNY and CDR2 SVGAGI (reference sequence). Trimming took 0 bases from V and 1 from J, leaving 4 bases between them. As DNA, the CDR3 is TGTGCCAGCAGTTACTCGAGTTCCTACGAGCAGTACTTC. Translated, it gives CASSYSSSYEQYF.

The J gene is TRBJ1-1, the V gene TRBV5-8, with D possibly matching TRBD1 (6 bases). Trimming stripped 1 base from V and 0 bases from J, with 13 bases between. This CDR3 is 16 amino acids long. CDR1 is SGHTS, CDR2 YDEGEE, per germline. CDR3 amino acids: CASSLLLRGLNTEAFF. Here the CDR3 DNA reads TGTGCCAGCAGCTTGCTCCTCAGGGGACTGAACACTGAAGCTTTCTTT.

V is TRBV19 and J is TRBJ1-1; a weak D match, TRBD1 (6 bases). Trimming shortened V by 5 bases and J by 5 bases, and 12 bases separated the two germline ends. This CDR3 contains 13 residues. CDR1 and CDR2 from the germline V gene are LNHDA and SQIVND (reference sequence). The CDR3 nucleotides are TGTGCCAGTAGTGACAGGCCGGGGACTGAAGCTTTCTTT. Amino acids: CASSDRPGTEAFF.

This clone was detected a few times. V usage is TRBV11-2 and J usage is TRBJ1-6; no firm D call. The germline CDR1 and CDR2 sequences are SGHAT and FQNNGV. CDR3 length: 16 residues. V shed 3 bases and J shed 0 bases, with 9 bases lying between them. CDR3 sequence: CASSLGHASYNSPLHF. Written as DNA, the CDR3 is TGTGCCAGCAGCTTGGGCCATGCCTCCTATAATTCACCCCTCCACTTT.

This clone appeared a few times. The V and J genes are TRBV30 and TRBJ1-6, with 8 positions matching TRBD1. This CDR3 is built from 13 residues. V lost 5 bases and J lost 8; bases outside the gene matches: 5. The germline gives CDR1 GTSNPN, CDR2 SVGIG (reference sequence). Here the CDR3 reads CAWDRGGDSPLHF. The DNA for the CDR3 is TGTGCCTGGGACAGGGGAGGGGATTCACCCCTCCACTTT.

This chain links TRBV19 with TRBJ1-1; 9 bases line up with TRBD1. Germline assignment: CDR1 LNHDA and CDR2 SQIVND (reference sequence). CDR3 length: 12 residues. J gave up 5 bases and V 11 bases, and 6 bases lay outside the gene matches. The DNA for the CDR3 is TGTGCCTCAATGGACAGGGGAACTGAAGCTTTCTTT. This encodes CASMDRGTEAFF.

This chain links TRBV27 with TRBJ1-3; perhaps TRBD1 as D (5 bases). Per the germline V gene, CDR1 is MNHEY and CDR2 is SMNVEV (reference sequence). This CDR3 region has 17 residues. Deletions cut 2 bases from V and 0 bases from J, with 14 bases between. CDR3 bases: TGTGCCAGCAGTTTAGGCCCGGGGGGGATCTCTGGAAACACCATATATTTT. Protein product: CASSLGPGGISGNTIYF.

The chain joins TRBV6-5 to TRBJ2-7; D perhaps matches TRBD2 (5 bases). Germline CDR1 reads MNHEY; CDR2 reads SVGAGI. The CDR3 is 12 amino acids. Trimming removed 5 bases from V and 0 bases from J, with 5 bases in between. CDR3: CASSGSSYEQYF. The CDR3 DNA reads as TGTGCCAGCAGTGGGAGCTCCTACGAGCAGTACTTC.

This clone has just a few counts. The CDR3 sequence is CASSPPGWGQGYEQYF. CDR3 DNA sequence: TGTGCCAGCTCACCACCGGGTTGGGGACAGGGCTACGAGCAGTACTTC. V is TRBV18 and J is TRBJ2-7; 9 positions match TRBD1. The CDR3 loop spans 16 amino acids. The germline CDR1 and CDR2 sequences are KGHSH and LQKENI. J lost 3 bases, V lost 0 bases, and 6 bases had no gene match.

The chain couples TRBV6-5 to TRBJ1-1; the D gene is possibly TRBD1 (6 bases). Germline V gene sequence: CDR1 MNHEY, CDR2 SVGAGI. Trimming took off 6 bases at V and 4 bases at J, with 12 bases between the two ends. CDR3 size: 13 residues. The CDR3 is CASSYREGTEAFF. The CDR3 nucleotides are TGTGCCAGCAGCTACAGGGAGGGCACTGAAGCTTTCTTT.

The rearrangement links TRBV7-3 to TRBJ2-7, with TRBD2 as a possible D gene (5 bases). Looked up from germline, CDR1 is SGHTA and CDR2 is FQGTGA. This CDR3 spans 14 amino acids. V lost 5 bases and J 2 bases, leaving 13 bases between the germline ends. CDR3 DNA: TGTGCCAGCAGCCCCGGGATCGGGGCCTACGAGCAGTACTTC. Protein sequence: CASSPGIGAYEQYF.

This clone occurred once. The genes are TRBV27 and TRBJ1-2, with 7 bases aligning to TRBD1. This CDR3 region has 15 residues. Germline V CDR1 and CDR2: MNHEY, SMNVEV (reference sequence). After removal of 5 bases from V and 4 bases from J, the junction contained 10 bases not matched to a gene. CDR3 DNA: TGTGCCAGCAGTCCCTCTACAGGGGCGCTCTATGGCTACACCTTC. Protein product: CASSPSTGALYGYTF.

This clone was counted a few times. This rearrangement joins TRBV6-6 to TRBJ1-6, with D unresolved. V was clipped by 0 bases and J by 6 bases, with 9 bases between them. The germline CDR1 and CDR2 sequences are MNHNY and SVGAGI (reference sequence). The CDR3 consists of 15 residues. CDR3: CASSYSSQANSPLHF. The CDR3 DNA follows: TGTGCCAGCAGTTACTCGAGTCAGGCTAATTCACCCCTCCACTTT.

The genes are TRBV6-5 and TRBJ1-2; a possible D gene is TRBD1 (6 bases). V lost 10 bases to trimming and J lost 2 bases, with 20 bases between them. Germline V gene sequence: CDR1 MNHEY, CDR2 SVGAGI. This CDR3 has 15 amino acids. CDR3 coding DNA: TGTGCCACCTACTCTCATATACAGGGCAACTATGGCTACACCTTC. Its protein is CATYSHIQGNYGYTF.

As DNA, the CDR3 is TGCGCCAGCAGCAAGGAGGGGAGCACTGAAGCTTTCTTT. Residues: CASSKEGSTEAFF. The rearrangement joins TRBV5-1 to TRBJ1-1, with D tentatively TRBD1 (5 bases). Germline CDR1 is SGHRS and CDR2 is YFSETQ. This CDR3 spans 13 amino acids. V lost 4 bases and J lost 4, with 11 bases in between.

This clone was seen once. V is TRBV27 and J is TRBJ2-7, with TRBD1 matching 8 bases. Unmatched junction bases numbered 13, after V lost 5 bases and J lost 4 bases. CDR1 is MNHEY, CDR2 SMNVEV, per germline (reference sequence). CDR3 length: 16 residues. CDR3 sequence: CASSTTETGAPYEQYF. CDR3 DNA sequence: TGTGCCAGCAGTACCACCGAGACAGGGGCTCCTTACGAGCAGTACTTC.

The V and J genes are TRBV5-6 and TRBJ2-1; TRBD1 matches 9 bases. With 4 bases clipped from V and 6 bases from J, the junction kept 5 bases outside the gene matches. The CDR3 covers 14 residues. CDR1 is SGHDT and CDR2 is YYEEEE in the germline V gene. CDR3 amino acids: CASSPRTGVNEQFF. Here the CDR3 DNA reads TGTGCCAGCAGCCCCCGGACAGGGGTCAATGAGCAGTTCTTC.

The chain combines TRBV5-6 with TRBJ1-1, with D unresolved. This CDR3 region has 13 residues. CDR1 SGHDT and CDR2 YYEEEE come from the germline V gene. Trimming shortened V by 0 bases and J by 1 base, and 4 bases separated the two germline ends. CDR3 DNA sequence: TGTGCCAGCAGCTTGGCCGGGAACACTGAAGCTTTCTTT. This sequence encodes CASSLAGNTEAFF.

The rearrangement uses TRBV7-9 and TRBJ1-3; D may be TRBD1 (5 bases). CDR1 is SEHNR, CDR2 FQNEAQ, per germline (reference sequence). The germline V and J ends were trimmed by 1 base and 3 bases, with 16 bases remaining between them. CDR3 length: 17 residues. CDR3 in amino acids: CASSLVRGSVDGNTIYF. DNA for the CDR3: TGTGCCAGCAGCTTAGTCCGGGGGTCGGTCGATGGAAACACCATATATTTT.

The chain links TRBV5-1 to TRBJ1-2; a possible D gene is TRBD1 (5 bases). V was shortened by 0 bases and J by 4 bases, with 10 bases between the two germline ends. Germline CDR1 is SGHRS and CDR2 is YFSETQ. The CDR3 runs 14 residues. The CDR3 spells CASSLEQVPYGYTF. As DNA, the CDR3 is TGCGCCAGCAGCTTGGAACAGGTCCCCTATGGCTACACCTTC.

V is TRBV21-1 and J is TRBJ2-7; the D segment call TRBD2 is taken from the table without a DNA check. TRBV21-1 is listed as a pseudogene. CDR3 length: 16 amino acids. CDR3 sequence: CASSKEVGPEGREQYF. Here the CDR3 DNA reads TGTGCCAGCAGCAAAGAGGTGGGCCCAGAGGGGAGGGAGCAGTACTTC.

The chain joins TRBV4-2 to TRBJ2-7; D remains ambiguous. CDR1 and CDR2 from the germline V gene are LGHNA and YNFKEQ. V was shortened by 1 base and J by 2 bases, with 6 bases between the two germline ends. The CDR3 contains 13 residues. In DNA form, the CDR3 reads TGTGCCAGCAGCCAAGGGCCGACCTACGAGCAGTACTTC. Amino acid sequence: CASSQGPTYEQYF.

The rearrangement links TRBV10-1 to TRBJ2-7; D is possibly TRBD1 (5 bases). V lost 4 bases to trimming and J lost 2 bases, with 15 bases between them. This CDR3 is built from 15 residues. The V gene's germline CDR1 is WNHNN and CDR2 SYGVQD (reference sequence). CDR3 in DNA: TGCGCCAGCAGTGTCCCGTGGGGCCCTACCTACGAGCAGTACTTC. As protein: CASSVPWGPTYEQYF.

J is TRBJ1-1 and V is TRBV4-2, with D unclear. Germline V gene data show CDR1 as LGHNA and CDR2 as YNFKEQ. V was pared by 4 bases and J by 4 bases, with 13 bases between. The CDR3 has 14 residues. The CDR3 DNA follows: TGTGCCAGCAGCCCCTCGCGGGCGACCACTGAAGCTTTCTTT. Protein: CASSPSRATTEAFF.

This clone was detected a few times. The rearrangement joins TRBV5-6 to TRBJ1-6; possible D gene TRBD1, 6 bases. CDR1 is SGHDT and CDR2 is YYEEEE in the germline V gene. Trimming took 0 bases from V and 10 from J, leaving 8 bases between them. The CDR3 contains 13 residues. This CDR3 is CASSLAGVSPLHF. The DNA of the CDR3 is TGTGCCAGCAGCTTGGCAGGGGTCTCACCCCTCCACTTT.

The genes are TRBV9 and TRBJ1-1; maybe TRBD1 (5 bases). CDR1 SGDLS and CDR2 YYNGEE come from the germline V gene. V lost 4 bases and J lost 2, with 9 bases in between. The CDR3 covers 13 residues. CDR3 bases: TGTGCCAGCAGCCAGGGTATTAACACTGAAGCTTTCTTT. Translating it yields CASSQGINTEAFF.

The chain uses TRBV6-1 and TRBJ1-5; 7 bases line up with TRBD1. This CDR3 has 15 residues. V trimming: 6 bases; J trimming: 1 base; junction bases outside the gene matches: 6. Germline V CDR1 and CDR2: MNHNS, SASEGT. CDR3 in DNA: TGTGCCAGCAGGACCGACAGGGCCAGCAATCAGCCCCAGCATTTT. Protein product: CASRTDRASNQPQHF.

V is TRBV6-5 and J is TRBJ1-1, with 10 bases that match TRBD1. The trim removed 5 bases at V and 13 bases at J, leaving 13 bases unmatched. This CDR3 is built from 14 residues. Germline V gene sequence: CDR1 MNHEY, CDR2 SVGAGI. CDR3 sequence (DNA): TGTGCCAGCAGTGCCCGGACAGGGGGGGATGTTGGTTTCTTT. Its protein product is CASSARTGGDVGFF.

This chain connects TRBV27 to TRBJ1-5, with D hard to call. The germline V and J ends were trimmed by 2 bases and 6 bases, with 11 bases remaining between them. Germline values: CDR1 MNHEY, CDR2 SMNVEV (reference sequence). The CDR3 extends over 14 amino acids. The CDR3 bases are TGTGCCAGCAGTTTAGTCCACCACGGTCAGCCCCAGCATTTT. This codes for CASSLVHHGQPQHF.